The 3 T cell receptor beta chains listed next were all sequenced from one sample in a study of beta chain features in type 1 diabetes (dated by TCRdb to between 2017 and 2018). These receptors have no identified antigens. The investigation overall reported the following: Type 1 diabetes patients showed a moderate but significant shortening of TCRB CDR3 length in all four CD4+ subsets.

The library relied on the immunoSEQ multiplex PCR assay. The High Capacity cDNA Reverse Transcription Kit was used to reverse transcribe all of the isolated RNA, meaning that expressed TCRB transcripts were what got sequenced. The clones in this table, taken by TCRdb from immuneACCESS, are in-frame only. Not every clone is retained; where verified, under half of the shortfall comes from an unresolved V gene, and the cause of the rest is unknown. For this sample there are 200,000 to 250,000 clones; 15% to 20% appear just once. Together, the top ten hold approximately 0.086% of the sample. The sequenced sample was naive CD4+ T cells from blood. Per the publication, the cell subset or site label means: true naive CD4+ T cells. Receptors were obtained from a young man with type 1 diabetes.

This clone came up a few times. The chain has TRBV29-1 and TRBJ2-3, with a possible D match to TRBD1 (5 bases). The germline CDR1 and CDR2 sequences are SQVTM and ANQGSEA. This CDR3 is 14 amino acids long. The V and J ends lost 7 bases and 0 bases respectively, with 14 bases between them. The CDR3 region is CSATGSSSTDTQYF. DNA of the CDR3: TGCAGCGCCACAGGTTCTTCTAGCACAGATACGCAGTATTTT.

The chain carries TRBV30 and TRBJ2-3, with unresolved D. The CDR3 is 17 amino acids. The germline V gene encodes CDR1 GTSNPN and CDR2 SVGIG (reference sequence). V was pared by 1 base and J by 2 bases, with 19 bases between. CDR3 region: CAWSAVRTESPTDTQYF. The CDR3 DNA sequence: TGTGCCTGGAGTGCTGTTAGGACCGAAAGTCCCACAGATACGCAGTATTTT.

The V and J genes are TRBV2 and TRBJ2-3; a weak D match, TRBD1 (6 bases). This CDR3 spans 13 amino acids. Germline-derived CDR1 and CDR2 are SNHLY and FYNNEI. V was trimmed by 6 bases and J by 0 bases, leaving 7 bases between them. The CDR3 sequence is CASSGQSTDTQYF. The CDR3 nucleotides read TGTGCCAGCAGCGGACAGAGCACAGATACGCAGTATTTT.